These 18 T cell receptor gamma chains originate from one sample sequenced in a study of gamma-delta T cells after stem cell transplantation. TCRdb reanalysed the RT-PCR reads via CATT. The data hold some 1,500 gamma-chain clones, with about 20% observed a single time. Specimen: gamma-delta T cells. The receptor set was obtained from a human donor. It is not recorded whose cells these are; they may come from a transplant donor.

A remark on this clone: One base separates it from a far larger clone, so it is likely a read error. The chain recombines TRGV2 with TRGJ1 or TRGJ2. Trimming removed 0 bases from V and 0 bases from J; junction bases left unmatched: 2. CDR3 length: 14 residues. Germline V lookup: CDR1 EGSNGY, CDR2 YDSYNSKV. The CDR3 is CATWDGSNYYKKLF. The CDR3 DNA reads TGTGCCACCTGGGACGGGTCGAATTATTATAAGAAACTCTTT.

Concerning this clone itself: A far larger clone is a single base away, which makes a read error likely. The chain has TRGV9 and TRGJP. The CDR3 is made up of 15 amino acids. Germline V CDR1 and CDR2: GITISATS, ISYDGTV (reference sequence). The chain's CDR3 is CALWEQEMGKKIKVF. CDR3 bases: TGTGCCTTGTGGGAGCAAGAGATGGGCAAAAAAATCAAGGTATTT.

This clone came up a few times. The sample carries other DNA sequences with the same CDR3. This rearrangement joins TRGV9 to TRGJP. Trimming removed 0 bases from V and 7 bases from J; junction bases left unmatched: 3. The CDR3 runs to 16 residues. The germline CDR1 and CDR2 sequences are GITISATS and ISYDGTV (reference sequence). The CDR3 spells CALWEVTELGKKIKVF. In DNA, the CDR3 is TGTGCCTTGTGGGAGGTGACGGAGTTGGGCAAAAAAATCAAGGTATTT.

In the case of this clone: Sequence at one end of the junction differs from germline and may be a read error. The chain employs TRGV3 and TRGJ1 or TRGJ2. Germline CDR1 reads VTNTFY; CDR2 reads YDVSTARD (reference sequence). The CDR3 has 15 amino acids. Here the CDR3 reads CATWDRVGVYDKKLF. In DNA, the CDR3 is TGTGCCACCTGGGACAGGGTGGGGGTTTATGATAAGAAACTCTTT.

To note about this clone: This sample also contains other DNA sequences that code for the same CDR3. The chain couples TRGV2 to TRGJ1 or TRGJ2. CDR1 EGSNGY and CDR2 YDSYNSKV come from the germline V gene. This CDR3 is 13 amino acids long. Germline trimming cut 1 base from V and 3 bases from J; bases unmatched to any gene: 3. The CDR3 spells CATWDGGYYKKLF. CDR3 DNA sequence: TGTGCCACCTGGGACGGAGGTTATTATAAGAAACTCTTT.

This clone showed up just a few times. The junction departs from germline at one end; a sequencing error may be responsible. V usage is TRGV4 and J usage is TRGJ1 or TRGJ2. This CDR3 comprises 11 residues. Looked up from germline, CDR1 is EGSTGY and CDR2 is YDSYTSSV. The CDR3, as DNA: TGTGCCGCCTGGGATGGCTATAAGAAACTCTTT. Its translation: CAAWDGYKKLF.

This clone turned up a few times. The chain joins TRGV4 to TRGJ1 or TRGJ2. CDR1 is EGSTGY, CDR2 YDSYTSSV, per germline. Trimming removed 4 bases from V and 4 bases from J; junction bases left unmatched: 13. The CDR3 is 15 amino acids. The CDR3 loop reads CATWDANLPYYKKLF. As DNA, the CDR3 is TGTGCCACCTGGGACGCCAATCTCCCCTATTATAAGAAACTCTTT.

The V and J genes are TRGV5 and TRGJ1 or TRGJ2. CDR1 is VINAFY, CDR2 YDVSNSKD, per germline. With V trimmed by 1 base and J by 3 bases, 6 bases remained unmatched. The CDR3 runs to 14 residues. CDR3 loop: CATWDRGVYYKKLF. In DNA, the CDR3 is TGTGCCACCTGGGACAGAGGGGTTTATTATAAGAAACTCTTT.

By sample fraction, this clone is medium-sized. J is TRGJP and V is TRGV9. V lost 0 bases and J lost 8; bases outside the gene matches: 4. Germline lookup yields CDR1 GITISATS and CDR2 ISYDGTV (reference sequence). This CDR3 has 16 amino acids. The CDR3 sequence: CALWEVLQLGKKIKVF. CDR3 sequence (DNA): TGTGCCTTGTGGGAGGTGCTGCAGTTGGGCAAAAAAATCAAGGTATTT.

This clone was seen only a few times. The V gene is TRGV5, the J gene TRGJ1 or TRGJ2. Germline loops: CDR1 VINAFY, CDR2 YDVSNSKD. V lost 3 bases to trimming and J lost 0 bases; unmatched junction nucleotides: 11. The CDR3 totals 16 residues. In DNA, the CDR3 is TGTGCCACCTGGGACGGACAATTTTCGAATTATTATAAGAAACTCTTT. It encodes CATWDGQFSNYYKKLF.

This clone came up a few times. A junction end diverges from the germline sequence, so it may reflect a read error. The chain is built from TRGV2 and TRGJ1 or TRGJ2. Germline V gene sequence: CDR1 EGSNGY, CDR2 YDSYNSKV. This CDR3 has 14 residues. The CDR3 bases are TGTGCCACCTGGGACGGGCCAGTTTATTGTAAGAAACTCTTT. Translation gives CATWDGPVYCKKLF.

This clone is labeled as large. The chain recombines TRGV9 with TRGJ1 or TRGJ2. V dropped 1 base and J dropped 6; count of bases not matched to a gene: 0. The CDR3 consists of 11 residues. Germline V lookup: CDR1 GITISATS, CDR2 ISYDGTV (reference sequence). This chain's CDR3 is CALWEVYKKLF. CDR3 nucleotides: TGTGCCTTGTGGGAGGTTTATAAGAAACTCTTT.

This clone was seen more than once but under ten times. V gene TRGV2 combines with J gene TRGJP2. The junction had 10 bases not matched to a gene; V was cut back by 0 bases and J by 0 bases. Germline CDR1 and CDR2: EGSNGY and YDSYNSKV. The CDR3 is made up of 18 amino acids. The CDR3 protein is CATWDGPVGYSSDWIKTF. The CDR3 DNA follows: TGTGCCACCTGGGACGGGCCGGTAGGATATAGTAGTGATTGGATCAAGACGTTT.

On this clone itself: The sample contains more than one DNA sequence encoding this CDR3. The chain links TRGV4 to TRGJ1 or TRGJ2. This CDR3 is 11 amino acids long. CDR1 is EGSTGY, CDR2 YDSYTSSV, per germline. V dropped 10 bases and J dropped 1; count of bases not matched to a gene: 4. CDR3 DNA: TGTGCCACTTTAAATTATTATAAGAAACTCTTT. It specifies CATLNYYKKLF.

The sample holds a few counts of this clone. Other nucleotide sequences from this sample produce the same CDR3. The chain has TRGV4 and TRGJ1 or TRGJ2. This CDR3 has 13 amino acids. Trimming at V came to 1 base and at J to 3 bases, leaving 3 bases not matched to a gene. Germline V gene sequence: CDR1 EGSTGY, CDR2 YDSYTSSV. DNA of the CDR3: TGTGCCACCTGGGATGGTCTTTATTATAAGAAACTCTTT. This gives the protein CATWDGLYYKKLF.

Note on this clone: Just one base apart from a much larger clone, this may be a read error. This same CDR3 is encoded by further DNA sequences in the sample. This sequence joins TRGV4 and TRGJ1 or TRGJ2. The germline V gene has CDR1 EGSTGY and CDR2 YDSYTSSV. CDR3 length equals 11 residues. The CDR3 sequence is CATWDYYKKLF. CDR3 DNA sequence: TGCGCCACCTGGGATTATTATAAGAAACTCTTT.

About this clone: This sequence is one base from a far larger clone and is likely a read error. The chain is built from TRGV9 and TRGJP. Germline V lookup: CDR1 GITISATS, CDR2 ISYDGTV (reference sequence). The CDR3 sequence is 15 residues long. The CDR3 bases are TGTGCCTTGTGGGAGCAAGAGTTGGGCAAAAAAATCAGGGTATTT. Protein product: CALWEQELGKKIRVF.

This clone has only a few counts. The rearrangement uses TRGV4 and TRGJ1 or TRGJ2. CDR3 size: 12 residues. CDR1 EGSTGY and CDR2 YDSYTSSV come from the germline V gene. V lost 4 bases and J lost 9; bases outside the gene matches: 9. As DNA, the CDR3 is TGTGCCACCTGGGAGTCGGTCTCTAAGAAACTCTTT. Translating gives CATWESVSKKLF.